This T cell receptor beta chain was obtained from a study of CXCR3-negative and CXCR3-positive naive CD8 T cells (dated by TCRdb to between 2017 and 2020). Background for the entire study: In total, some 140 million TRB reads were obtained, corresponding to roughly 1.5 +/- 0.3 million reads per library. Naive subsets from a handful of donors and memory cells from 3 donors were included in the TRBV-TRBJ cluster analysis. Diversity and physicochemical repertoire analyses covered roughly ten donors pooled from two independent experiments.

From its cysteine to its phenylalanine, the CDR3 spans 13 amino acids. There is no recorded DNA. In regard to this clonotype: Its antigen remains unidentified.

Each CD8+ T cell subset was flow-sorted in triplicate, with 250,000 to 350,000 cells per subset placed directly into RLT lysis buffer. To exclude memory contaminants, naive CD8+ T cells were stringently defined as CD45RO-CCR7+CD27+CD95-. Peripheral blood mononuclear cells were isolated from buffy coats using standard density gradient centrifugation. A FACSAria III was used to flow-sort naive CD8+ T cells into CXCR3-negative and CXCR3-positive populations. Total RNA was extracted from sorted cells using an RNeasy Mini Kit. The study at large found these results: Freshly isolated PBMCs were used for most assays because CXCR3 expression partially decreased after cryopreservation. TRBV-TRBJ usage was similar between naive CXCR3-negative and CXCR3-positive cells from the same donor, while memory cells showed distinct patterns. TRB CDR3s from CXCR3-positive naive cells showed higher hydrophobicity (lower Kidera factor 4), lower energy, and higher strength and volume indices than CXCR3-negative naive cells. Because surface CD5, which is linked to self-reactivity in mice, was comparable between the naive subsets, TCR interaction strength was also inferred from TRB CDR3 physicochemical properties. Comparably high repertoire diversity was found in both naive subsets, whereas much lower repertoire diversity was found in memory CD8+ T cells.

The data were produced on a NextSeq 550. The Human TCR Profiling Kit (MiLaboratory) was used to make UMI-labeled 5' RACE TRB cDNA libraries. The full amount of extracted RNA was used for cDNA synthesis, and the full amount of resulting cDNA was used for PCR amplification. Libraries were prepared in parallel using an identical number of PCR cycles. For the original study's pipeline: MIGEC and MiXCR extracted about 50,000 +/- 10,000 unique UMI-labeled TRB cDNA molecules per library, requiring at least two reads per UMI. On average, each library contained about 40,000 +/- 10,000 functional in-frame TRB CDR3 nucleotide clonotypes without stop codons. After downsampling to 5000 UMI-labeled TRB molecules per sample, diversity metrics, including normalized Shannon-Wiener and Chao1, were computed in VDJtools. Clonotype-size-weighted physicochemical properties of the central five CDR3 residues (interaction energy, strength, volume and Kidera factor 4) were computed in VDJtools. After the reads were reprocessed by TCRdb, one entry was made per CDR3 protein sequence, with no DNA. The V and J calls, along with clone size, are taken from TCRdb and not from the paper's own processing. This sample's records show 120,000 to 150,000 distinct CDR3 sequences. The ten largest account for roughly 0.28% of the sample.

The chain uses TRBV12-3 or TRBV12-4 and TRBJ2-5. Sequenced input: naive CXCR3+ CD8+ T cells from blood. Explained via the paper, the cell subset or site label denotes: CD45RO-CCR7+CD27+CD95- naive CD8+ T cells expressing CXCR3 (TNR3+). The TCR comes from a human donor in good health. Some clones in this sample may be carry-over from other donors' samples. The CDR3 loop reads CASRDRPQETQYF.